What follows is one TCR beta chain and its context. This sample is part of a study of CD8 T cells in Susac syndrome. About the research overall: At the time their blood was drawn, patients with Susac syndrome were either therapy-naive, on corticosteroids (with some of them also receiving intravenous immunoglobulin), or on intravenous immunoglobulin alone.

This CDR3 spans 16 amino acids. The V gene end was trimmed by 4 bases and the J gene end by 5 bases; junction bases not matched to a gene: 11. Germline CDR1 and CDR2: LNHDA and SQIVND (reference sequence). Random-hexamer reverse transcription was applied to roughly 0.5 to 1 ug RNA. Each CDR3 protein is one row after TCRdb ran MiXCR on the immunoSEQ multiplex PCR reads. The table lists under 250,000 distinct CDR3 sequences, 94% of them singletons. The sample consisted of CD4+ T cells from PBMCs. The receptor was derived from a human donor with Susac syndrome. V is TRBV19 and J is TRBJ1-5; 7 nucleotides line up with TRBD1. CDR3 sequence reads: CASSRRTGRYDQPQHF. The DNA of the CDR3 is TGTGCCAGTAGTAGGAGGACAGGTCGGTACGATCAGCCCCAGCATTTT.